This TCR beta chain is drawn from a study of identifying expanded T cells in peripheral blood. Study-level findings and limits: Over two and four weeks, about 16 and 20 clones changed, versus around 1.2 between replicates.

Collection occurred without any documented infections or immune events in donors. Repertoires were generated with immunoSEQ multiplex PCR, while TCRdb's copy carries only in-frame clones and drops some. Of some 80,000 clones listed, roughly 89% are singletons. Concerning this clone itself: Its specificity is not known.

The CDR3 runs 16 residues. Trimming took 6 bases from V and 5 from J, leaving 20 bases between them. Germline V CDR1 and CDR2: SGHTA, FQGNSA. Sequenced material: blood. V is TRBV7-2 and J is TRBJ2-4; perhaps TRBD1 as D (6 bases). This sequence originates from a person aged 18-70 years in good health. CDR3 DNA: TGTGCCAGCAGAGCCGCACTAACAGGGAGCCAAAACATTCAGTACTTC. It yields the protein CASRAALTGSQNIQYF.